This T cell receptor (beta chain) was obtained from a study of cytomegalovirus exposure and HLA in healthy donors. Study-wide findings and caveats: HLA allele associations emerged for roughly 16,000 TCR beta sequences in a later analysis, at 0.05 false discovery rate. A missense variant in DCLRE1C was later tied to TCR beta V- and J-gene trimming.

The germline V gene has CDR1 SGHRS and CDR2 YFSETQ. The J segment lost 2 bases and the V segment lost 1 base, leaving 14 bases of the junction unmatched. The CDR3 runs 18 residues. As regards this clone: Its antigen remains unknown.

The PCR made use of 60 Vbeta and 13 Jbeta primers. The repertoire was sequenced with immunoSEQ multiplex PCR; TCRdb's copy has only in-frame clones and lacks some. The sample table sets out 150,000 to 200,000 clones. Sample: PBMCs. This TCR was recovered from a woman in her sixties in good health and CMV-seronegative. The chain links TRBV5-1 to TRBJ2-7, with 8 bases identical to TRBD2. The CDR3 here is CASSLSGSGGRYAYEQYF. DNA for the CDR3: TGCGCCAGCAGCTTGTCTGGGTCGGGCGGGAGGTATGCCTACGAGCAGTACTTC.